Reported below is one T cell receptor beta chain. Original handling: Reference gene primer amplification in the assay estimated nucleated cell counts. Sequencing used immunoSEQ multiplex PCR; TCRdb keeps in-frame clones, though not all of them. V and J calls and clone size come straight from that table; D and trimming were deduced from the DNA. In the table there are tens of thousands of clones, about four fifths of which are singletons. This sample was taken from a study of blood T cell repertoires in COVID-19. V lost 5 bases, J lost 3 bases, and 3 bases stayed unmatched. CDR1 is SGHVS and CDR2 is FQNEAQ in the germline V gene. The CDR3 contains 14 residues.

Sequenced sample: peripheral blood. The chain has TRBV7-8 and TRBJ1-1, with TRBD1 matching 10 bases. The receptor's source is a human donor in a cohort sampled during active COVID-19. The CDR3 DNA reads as TGTGCCAGCAGCCTCGGGACAGGGGACACTGAAGCTTTCTTT. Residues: CASSLGTGDTEAFF.